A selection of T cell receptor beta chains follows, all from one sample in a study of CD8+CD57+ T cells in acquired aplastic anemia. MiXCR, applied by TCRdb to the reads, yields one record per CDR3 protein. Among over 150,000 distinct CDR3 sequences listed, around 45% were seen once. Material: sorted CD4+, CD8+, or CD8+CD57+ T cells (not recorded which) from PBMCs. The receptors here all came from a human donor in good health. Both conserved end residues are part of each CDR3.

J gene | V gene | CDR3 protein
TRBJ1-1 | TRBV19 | CASSSQAGTEAFF
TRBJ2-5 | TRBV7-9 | CASALEETQYF
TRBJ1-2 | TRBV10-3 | CAISRAAAEGNYGYTF
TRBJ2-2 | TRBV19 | CASSWVFLKANTGELFF
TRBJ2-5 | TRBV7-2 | CASSLRPFGAKETQYF
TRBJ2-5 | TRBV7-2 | CASSMGLSNTAETQYF
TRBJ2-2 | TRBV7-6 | CASSPRDRYTGELFF
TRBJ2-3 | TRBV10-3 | CAIREELPGDTQYF
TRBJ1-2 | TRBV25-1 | CASSERGLRGYTF
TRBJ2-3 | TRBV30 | CAWGPGRATQYF
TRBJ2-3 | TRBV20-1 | CSASSREGGADTQYF
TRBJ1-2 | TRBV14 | CASSPQGWGYGYTF
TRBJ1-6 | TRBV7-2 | CASSLEVWTSPLHF
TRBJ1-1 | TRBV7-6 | CASSFGLSNEAFF
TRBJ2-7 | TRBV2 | CASSEGRTYEQYF
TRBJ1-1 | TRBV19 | CASSIWIYTEAFF
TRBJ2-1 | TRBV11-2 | CASSRTGLAGGPNEQFF
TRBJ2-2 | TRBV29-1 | CSVQTRAGGELFF
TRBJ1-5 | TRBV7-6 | CASKGQGGSNQPQHF
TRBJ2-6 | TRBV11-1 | CASSTRQGVNSSSGANVLTF
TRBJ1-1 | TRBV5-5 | CASSFFSRPTEAFF
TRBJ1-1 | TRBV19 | CASSIPAVRGGNTEAFF
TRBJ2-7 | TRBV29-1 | CSVMGLAQTYEQYF
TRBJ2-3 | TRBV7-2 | CASKEAGAQYF
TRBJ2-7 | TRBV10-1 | CASSSSSVIGPGEQYF
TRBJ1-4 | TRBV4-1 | CASSFISEKLFF
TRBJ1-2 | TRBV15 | CATSRDRDTHGYGYTF
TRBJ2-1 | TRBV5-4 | CASSLHYNEQFF
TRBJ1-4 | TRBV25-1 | CASSELAASTNEKLLF
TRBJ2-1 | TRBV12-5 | CASGPPAGEQFF
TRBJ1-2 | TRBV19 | CASSSSLGRGYGYTF
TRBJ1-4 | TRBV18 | CASSPLGRKNEKLFF
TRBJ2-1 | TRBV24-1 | CATSSGAVSSYNEQSF
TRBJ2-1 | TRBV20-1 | CSAGLTSGRAHNEQFF
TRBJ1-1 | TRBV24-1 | CATSAAGKAFF
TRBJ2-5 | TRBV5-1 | CASLGTEETQYF
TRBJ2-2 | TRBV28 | CASSLPGTGYPGELFF
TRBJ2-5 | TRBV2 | CASSELRSGRASSETQYF
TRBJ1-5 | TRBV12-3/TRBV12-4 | CAVARGGMYQPQHF
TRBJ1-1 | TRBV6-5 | CASMSERMNTEAFF
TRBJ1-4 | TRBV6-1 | CASTPGPATNEKLFF
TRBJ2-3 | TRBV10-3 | CAITVGGTRGDTQYF
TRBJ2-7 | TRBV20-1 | CSAGIPGGAEQYF
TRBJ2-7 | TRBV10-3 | CAISDPGQGGVYEQYF
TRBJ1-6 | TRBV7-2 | CASSTRQGSPLHF
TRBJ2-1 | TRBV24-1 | CATSEFGQDPYNEQFF
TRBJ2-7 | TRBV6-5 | CASRYRDRDYEQYF
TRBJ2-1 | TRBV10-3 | CAISDGMPEGEQFF
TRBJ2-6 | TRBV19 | CASERGSSGANVLTF
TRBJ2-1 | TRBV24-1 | CATSDSSGSSDEQFF